The present TCR beta chain was sequenced within a study of technical replicates of blood from a few donors. Sequencing used immunoSEQ multiplex PCR; TCRdb keeps in-frame clones, though not all of them. Here the sample spans some 66,000 clones, roughly 98% being singletons. The ends were cut back, 3 bases at V and 0 bases at J, with 11 bases in the middle. This CDR3 is 15 amino acids long. The V gene's germline CDR1 is SEHNR and CDR2 FQNEAQ (reference sequence). Source material: T cells isolated from PBMCs. The J gene is TRBJ1-1, the V gene TRBV7-9; the D is unclear. The receptor was derived from a human donor in good health. In nucleotides, the CDR3 is TGTGCCAGCAGCTTCGGGGAGAGGATGAACACTGAAGCTTTCTTT. It encodes CASSFGERMNTEAFF.